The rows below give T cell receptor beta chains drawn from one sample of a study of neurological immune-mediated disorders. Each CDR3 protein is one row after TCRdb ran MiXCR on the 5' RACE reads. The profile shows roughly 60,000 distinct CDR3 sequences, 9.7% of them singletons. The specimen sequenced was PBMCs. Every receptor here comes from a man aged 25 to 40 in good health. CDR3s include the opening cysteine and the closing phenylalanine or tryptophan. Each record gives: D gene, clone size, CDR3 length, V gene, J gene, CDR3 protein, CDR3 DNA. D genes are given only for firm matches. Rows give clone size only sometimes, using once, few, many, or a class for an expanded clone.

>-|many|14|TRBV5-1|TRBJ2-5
CASRPAVGGQTQYF
TGCGCCAGCAGACCTGCCGTCGGGGGGCAGACCCAGTACTTC
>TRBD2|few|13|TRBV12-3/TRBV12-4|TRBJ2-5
CASSRGGGETQYF
TGTGCCAGCAGCCGGGGCGGGGGAGAGACCCAGTACTTC
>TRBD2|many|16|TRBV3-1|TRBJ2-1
CASSQIAGLSYNEQFF
TGTGCCAGCAGCCAAATAGCGGGCCTCTCCTACAATGAGCAGTTCTTC
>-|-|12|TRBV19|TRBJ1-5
CASSQQGQPQHF
TGTGCCAGTAGTCAACAGGGTCAGCCCCAGCATTTT
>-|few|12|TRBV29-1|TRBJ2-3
CSVVWTGAVKYF
TGCAGCGTTGTATGGACGGGTGCAGTCAAGTATTTT
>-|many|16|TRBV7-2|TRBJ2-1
CASSLDSAGFSNEQFF
TGTGCCAGCAGCCTAGATTCCGCCGGGTTTTCCAATGAGCAGTTCTTC
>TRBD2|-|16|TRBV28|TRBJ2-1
CASSFVGTSGYNEQFF
TGTGCCAGCAGTTTTGTCGGGACTAGCGGTTACAATGAGCAGTTCTTC
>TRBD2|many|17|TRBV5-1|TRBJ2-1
CASSLKSPVGRSNEQFF
TGCGCCAGCAGCTTGAAGTCCCCGGTCGGGAGGTCCAATGAGCAGTTCTTC
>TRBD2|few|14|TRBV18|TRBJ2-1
CASSKGAGAPEQFF
TGTGCCAGCTCCAAAGGTGCGGGAGCCCCTGAGCAGTTCTTC
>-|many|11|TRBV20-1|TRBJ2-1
CSALTVDEQFF
TGCAGTGCGCTGACAGTCGATGAGCAGTTCTTC
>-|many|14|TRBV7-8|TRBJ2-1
CASVGVRSYNEQFF
TGTGCCAGCGTGGGCGTCAGGTCCTACAATGAGCAGTTCTTC
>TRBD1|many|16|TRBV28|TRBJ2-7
CASRKQGQPGLYEQYF
TGTGCCAGCAGGAAACAGGGGCAGCCCGGGCTCTACGAGCAGTACTTC
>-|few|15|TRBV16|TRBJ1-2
CASSQRGTGNYGYTF
TGTGCCAGCAGCCAACGGGGCACAGGGAACTATGGCTACACCTTC
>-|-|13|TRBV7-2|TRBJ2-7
CASSLDRTYEQYF
TGTGCCAGCAGCTTAGACAGGACCTACGAGCAGTACTTC
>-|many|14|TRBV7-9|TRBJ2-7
CASSLGTPVYEQYF
TGTGCCAGCAGCTTGGGCACCCCGGTTTACGAGCAGTACTTC
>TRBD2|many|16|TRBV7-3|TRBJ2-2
CASSLAGEKNTGELFF
TGTGCCAGCAGCTTAGCGGGAGAAAAGAACACCGGGGAGCTGTTTTTT
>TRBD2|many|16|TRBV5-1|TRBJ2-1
CASSQQLAVSYNEQFF
TGCGCCAGCAGCCAGCAACTAGCGGTCTCCTACAATGAGCAGTTCTTC
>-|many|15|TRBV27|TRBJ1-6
CASSLSAGVESPLHF
TGTGCCAGCAGTTTATCTGCGGGGGTAGAGTCACCCCTCCACTTT
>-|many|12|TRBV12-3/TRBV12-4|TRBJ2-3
CASSLVLDTQYF
TGTGCCAGCAGTTTAGTACTAGATACGCAGTATTTT
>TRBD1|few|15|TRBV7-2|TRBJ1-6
CASSTSTGGSSPLHF
TGTGCCAGCAGCACATCGACAGGGGGCAGTTCACCCCTCCACTTT
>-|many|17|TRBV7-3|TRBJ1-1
CASSLTSGGGGSTEAFF
TGTGCCAGCAGCTTAACGTCGGGCGGGGGCGGGAGCACTGAAGCTTTCTTT
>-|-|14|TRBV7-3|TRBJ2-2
CASSLSLGGGELFF
TGTGCCAGCAGCTTATCCCTTGGTGGCGGGGAGCTGTTTTTT
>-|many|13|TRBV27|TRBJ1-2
CASSLWGSNGYTF
TGTGCCAGCAGTTTATGGGGAAGCAATGGCTACACCTTC
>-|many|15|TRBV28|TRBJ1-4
CASSLWGRTNEKLFF
TGTGCCAGCAGTTTATGGGGCAGGACTAATGAAAAACTGTTTTTT
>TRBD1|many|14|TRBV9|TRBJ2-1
CASAGTGAYNEQFF
TGTGCCAGCGCCGGGACAGGGGCCTACAATGAGCAGTTCTTC
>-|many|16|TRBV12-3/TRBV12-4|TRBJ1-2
CASSSRPTGHNYGYTF
TGTGCCAGCAGTTCCCGACCGACAGGACACAACTATGGCTACACCTTC
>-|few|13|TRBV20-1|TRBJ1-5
CSVRGYGNQPQHF
TGCAGTGTACGGGGTTATGGCAATCAGCCCCAGCATTTT
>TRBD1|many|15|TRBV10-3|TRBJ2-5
CAISEGTGRGETQYF
TGTGCCATCAGTGAAGGGACAGGGCGGGGAGAGACCCAGTACTTC
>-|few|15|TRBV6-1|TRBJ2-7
CASSESTAQAYEQYF
TGTGCCAGCAGTGAATCCACGGCTCAGGCCTACGAGCAGTACTTC
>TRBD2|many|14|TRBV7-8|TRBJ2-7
CASSGRTSGNEQYF
TGTGCCAGCAGCGGACGGACTAGCGGGAACGAGCAGTACTTC
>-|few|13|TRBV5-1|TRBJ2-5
CASSLEGGETQYF
TGCGCCAGCAGCTTGGAGGGAGGAGAGACCCAGTACTTC
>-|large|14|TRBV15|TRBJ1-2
CATSRDWWSLGYTF
TGTGCCACCAGCAGAGATTGGTGGTCCCTAGGCTACACCTTC
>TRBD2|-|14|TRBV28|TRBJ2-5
CASSTTSGIETQYF
TGTGCCAGCAGTACGACTAGCGGGATCGAGACCCAGTACTTC
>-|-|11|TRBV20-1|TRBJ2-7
CSAVHVAEQYF
TGCAGTGCCGTACATGTGGCCGAGCAGTACTTC
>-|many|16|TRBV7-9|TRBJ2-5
CASSLKGRASRETQYF
TGTGCCAGCAGCTTAAAGGGCAGGGCCTCAAGAGAGACCCAGTACTTC
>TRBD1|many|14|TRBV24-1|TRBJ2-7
CATSGTGQGHEQYF
TGTGCCACCAGTGGGACGGGACAGGGACACGAGCAGTACTTC
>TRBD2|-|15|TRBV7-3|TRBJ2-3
CASSDSGRAQDTQYF
TGTGCCAGCAGCGATAGCGGGAGGGCCCAAGATACGCAGTATTTT
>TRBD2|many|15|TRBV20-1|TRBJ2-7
CSASAGTSVLYEQYF
TGCAGTGCTAGCGCCGGGACTAGCGTTCTCTACGAGCAGTACTTC
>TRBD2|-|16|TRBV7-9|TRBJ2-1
CASSLVEGGTNNEQFF
TGTGCCAGCAGCTTAGTAGAGGGAGGGACGAACAATGAGCAGTTCTTC
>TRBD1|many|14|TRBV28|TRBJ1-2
CASSRTGETYGYTF
TGTGCCAGCAGTAGGACAGGCGAGACCTATGGCTACACCTTC
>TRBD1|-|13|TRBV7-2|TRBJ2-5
CASDRGRGETQYF
TGTGCCAGCGACAGGGGTAGGGGAGAGACCCAGTACTTC
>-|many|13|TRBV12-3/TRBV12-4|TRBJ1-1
CASSLFQGAEAFF
TGTGCCAGCAGTTTATTCCAAGGGGCTGAAGCTTTCTTT
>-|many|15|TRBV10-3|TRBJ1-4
CAIRPRDGVNEKLFF
TGTGCCATCAGACCCCGGGACGGAGTTAATGAAAAACTGTTTTTT
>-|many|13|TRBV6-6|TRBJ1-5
CASNDAWGQPQHF
TGTGCCAGCAACGACGCATGGGGTCAGCCCCAGCATTTT
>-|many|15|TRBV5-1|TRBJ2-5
CASSLARGFGETQYF
TGCGCCAGCAGCTTGGCCAGAGGGTTCGGCGAGACCCAGTACTTC
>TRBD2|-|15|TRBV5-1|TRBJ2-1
CDSSLASSGGNEQFF
TGCGACAGCAGCTTAGCTAGCTCGGGGGGGAATGAGCAGTTCTTC
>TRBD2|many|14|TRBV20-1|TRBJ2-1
CSVQTSGRYNEQFF
TGCAGTGTCCAGACTAGCGGCCGTTACAATGAGCAGTTCTTC
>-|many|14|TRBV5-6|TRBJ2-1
CASSPRGIDNEQFF
TGTGCCAGCAGCCCACGAGGTATAGACAATGAGCAGTTCTTC